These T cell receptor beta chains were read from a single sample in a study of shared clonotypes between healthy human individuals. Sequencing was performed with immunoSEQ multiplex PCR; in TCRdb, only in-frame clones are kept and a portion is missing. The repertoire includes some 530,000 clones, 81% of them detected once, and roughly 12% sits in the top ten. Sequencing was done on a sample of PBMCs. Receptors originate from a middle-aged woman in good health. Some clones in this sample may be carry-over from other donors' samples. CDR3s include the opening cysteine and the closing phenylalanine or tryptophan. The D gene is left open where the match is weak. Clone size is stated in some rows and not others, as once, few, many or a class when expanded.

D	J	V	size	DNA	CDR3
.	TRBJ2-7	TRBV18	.	TGTGCCAGCTCACCAGCCTGGAGACTCAACCCGTCCTACGAGCAGTACTTC	CASSPAWRLNPSYEQYF
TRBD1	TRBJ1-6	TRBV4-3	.	TGCGCCAGCAGCCACCGACAGGGGGGATCACCCCTCCACTTT	CASSHRQGGSPLHF
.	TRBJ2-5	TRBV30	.	TGTGCCTGGAGTCCCCAGGGAAGGGAGACCCAGTACTTC	CAWSPQGRETQYF
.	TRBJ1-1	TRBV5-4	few	TGTGCCAGCAGCCGGGACGCTGGGACAGAAGCTTTCTTT	CASSRDAGTEAFF
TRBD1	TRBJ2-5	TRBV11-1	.	TGTGCCAGCAGCTACCAGACAGGGTCAGAGACCCAGTACTTC	CASSYQTGSETQYF
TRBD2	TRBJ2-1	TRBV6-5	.	TGTGCCAGCAGTTACATTGGGCTAGCGGCTGAGCAGTTCTTC	CASSYIGLAAEQFF
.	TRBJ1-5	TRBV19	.	TGTGCCAGTAGTATCAGGGGACAAGGGGGGAATCAGCCCCAGCATTTT	CASSIRGQGGNQPQHF
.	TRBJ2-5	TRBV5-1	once	TGCGCCAGCAGCTTGTCCGGGGGCGAGGAGACCCAGTACTTC	CASSLSGGEETQYF
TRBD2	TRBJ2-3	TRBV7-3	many	TGTGCCAGCAGCTTTTCCGGGACTAACACAGATACGCAGTATTTT	CASSFSGTNTDTQYF
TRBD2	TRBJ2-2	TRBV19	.	TGTGCCAGTAGTGGTCCTAGCGGGGTGAACACCGGGGAGCTGTTTTTT	CASSGPSGVNTGELFF
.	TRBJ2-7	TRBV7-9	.	TGTGCCAGCAGCAATCCCCCGATCAGACAGGAGGGTGATCTCTACGAGCAGTACTTC	CASSNPPIRQEGDLYEQYF
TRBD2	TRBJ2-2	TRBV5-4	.	TGTGCCAGCAGCTTGGCCCGGGGGGTAGGCACCGGGGAGCTGTTTTTT	CASSLARGVGTGELFF
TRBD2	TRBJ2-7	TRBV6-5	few	TGTGCCAGCAGTTACTCAGGACTAGCGCTTTACGAGCAGTACTTC	CASSYSGLALYEQYF
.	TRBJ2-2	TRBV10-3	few	TGTGCCATGTTAAGCGGGTCGAACACCGGGGAGCTGTTTTTT	CAMLSGSNTGELFF
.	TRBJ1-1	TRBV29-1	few	TGCAGCGTGGCCGAGGGGGGACGGAACACTGAAGCTTTCTTT	CSVAEGGRNTEAFF
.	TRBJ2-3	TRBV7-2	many	TGTGCCAGCAGCGCGGACGCAGGCACAGATACGCAGTATTTT	CASSADAGTDTQYF
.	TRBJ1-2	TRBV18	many	TGTGCCAGCTCACCTGACACACGGAGCTATGGCTACACCTTC	CASSPDTRSYGYTF
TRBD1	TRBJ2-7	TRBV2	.	TGTGCCAGTTCAATGGGACAGGGTCAAGGCTACGAGCAGTACTTC	CASSMGQGQGYEQYF
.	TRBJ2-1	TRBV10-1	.	TGCGCCAGCAGTGAGGACCCCCTGAACAATGAGCAGTTCTTC	CASSEDPLNNEQFF
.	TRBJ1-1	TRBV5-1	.	TGCGCCAGCAGCACTGGACACTTGAACACTGAAGCTTTCTTT	CASSTGHLNTEAFF
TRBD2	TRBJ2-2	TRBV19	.	TGTGCCAGTAAGGTGTCGCGGGAGGGGAATCCCGGGGAGCTGTTTTTT	CASKVSREGNPGELFF
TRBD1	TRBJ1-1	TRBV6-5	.	TGTGCCAGCAGTTACTACCGGACAGGGACTGAAGCTTTCTTT	CASSYYRTGTEAFF
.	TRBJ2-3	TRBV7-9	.	TGTGCCAGCAGCTTACCCCCAGATACGCAGTATTTT	CASSLPPDTQYF
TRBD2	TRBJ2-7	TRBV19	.	TGTGCCAGTAACTCCGGACTAGCGGGAGGAGTTAACGAGCAGTACTTC	CASNSGLAGGVNEQYF